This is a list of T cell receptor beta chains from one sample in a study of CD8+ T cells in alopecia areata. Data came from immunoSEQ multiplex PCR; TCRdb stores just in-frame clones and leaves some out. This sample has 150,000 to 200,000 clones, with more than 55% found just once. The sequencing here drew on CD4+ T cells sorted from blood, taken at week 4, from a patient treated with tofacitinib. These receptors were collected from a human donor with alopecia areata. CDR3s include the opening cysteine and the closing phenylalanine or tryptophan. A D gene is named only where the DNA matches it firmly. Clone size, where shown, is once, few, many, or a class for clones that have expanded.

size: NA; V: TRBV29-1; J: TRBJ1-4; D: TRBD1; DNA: TGCAGCGTTGAGCGGGACAGGGGCGAAAAACTGTTTTTT; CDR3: CSVERDRGEKLFF
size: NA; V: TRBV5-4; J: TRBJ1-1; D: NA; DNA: TGTGCCAGCAGCTACCCAGGGACGGGGAACACTGAAGCTTTCTTT; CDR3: CASSYPGTGNTEAFF
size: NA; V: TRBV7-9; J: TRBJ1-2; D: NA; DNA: TGTGCCAGCAGCTTCTTCAGGCTTTCATATGGCTACACCTTC; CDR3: CASSFFRLSYGYTF
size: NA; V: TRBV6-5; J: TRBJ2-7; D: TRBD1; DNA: TGTGCCAGCAGGAGGGGACAGGGGAGTGGCGAGCAGTACTTC; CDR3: CASRRGQGSGEQYF
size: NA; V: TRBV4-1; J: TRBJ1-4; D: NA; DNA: TGCGCCAGCAGCCTCGTGGGCGGGGGGCGTGAAAAACTGTTTTTT; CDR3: CASSLVGGGREKLFF
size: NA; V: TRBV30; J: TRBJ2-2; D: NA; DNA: TGTGCCTGGGATGATAAGGGGCGCCCGACCGGGGAGCTGTTTTTT; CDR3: CAWDDKGRPTGELFF
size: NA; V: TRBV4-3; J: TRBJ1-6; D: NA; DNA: TGCGCCAGCAGCCAAGTTGGGGCAGGGAACTCACCCCTCCACTTT; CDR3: CASSQVGAGNSPLHF
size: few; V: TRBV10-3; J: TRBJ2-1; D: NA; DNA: TGTGCCATCAGTGATCCCATGAGAGCCCACAATGAGCAGTTCTTC; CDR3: CAISDPMRAHNEQFF
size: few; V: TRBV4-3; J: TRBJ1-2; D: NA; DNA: TGCGCCAGCAGCCCCCCCAACAGGGATGGCTACACCTTC; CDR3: CASSPPNRDGYTF
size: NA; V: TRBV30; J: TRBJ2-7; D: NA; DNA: TGTGCCTGGAGCGGCGGTCCTCTCTCCTACGAGCAGTACTTC; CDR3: CAWSGGPLSYEQYF
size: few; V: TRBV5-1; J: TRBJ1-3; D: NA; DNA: TGCGCCAGCAGCTCCGGACAGTTTAGCTCTGGAAACACCATATATTTT; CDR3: CASSSGQFSSGNTIYF
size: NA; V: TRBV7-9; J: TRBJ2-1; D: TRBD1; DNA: TGTGCCAGCAGCCCTCAGGGACAGGGATCTGAGCAGTTCTTC; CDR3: CASSPQGQGSEQFF